This T cell receptor beta chain appears in the sequencing data of a study of beta chain features in type 1 diabetes (dated by TCRdb to the late 2010s). At the level of the whole study: Mean age, gender distribution, total cell number and subset yield were not different between patients and healthy donors. Across all samples, approximately 100 million sorted cells were examined, and cell number per subset correlated strongly with RNA yield. In the study, recently diagnosed type 1 diabetes patients and matched healthy donors were compared on the TCRB repertoires of their sorted circulating CD4+ T cell subsets. Regulatory and stem cell-like memory subsets were isolated from only 8 patients and roughly 8 healthy donors, whereas naive and central memory subsets came from all 30 or so donors. General conclusions and limits of the study: Because the HLA sub-analyses included only small numbers of individuals, any influence of HLA type on TCRB rearrangement was left unresolved. Naive, central memory and regulatory TCRB repertoires appeared to be more similar among patients than among healthy donors. Fewer insertions and more nucleotide deletions at VDJ recombination sites were observed in patients with type 1 diabetes, implying thymic rearrangement abnormalities. PCR may preferentially amplify shorter templates, but because patient and control samples were amplified and corrected together, any resulting skew would affect both groups equally. In all four CD4+ subsets, TCRB CDR3 length was moderately but significantly shorter in type 1 diabetes patients. Because cDNA was sequenced instead of genomic DNA, activated cells with high expression could be over-represented, although the groups did not differ in activation or CD3 levels.

The entire isolated RNA was reverse transcribed using the High Capacity cDNA Reverse Transcription Kit, and thus expressed TCRB transcripts were sequenced. Naive, central memory and regulatory T cell samples underwent deep immunoSEQ sequencing, averaging roughly 3.3 million total reads per sample. After sorted cells were lysed in RLT buffer, RNA was extracted with DNase-treated RNeasy Micro or Mini kits, with the choice depending on cell number. To prevent cross-contamination, each cell subset was processed individually, whereas patient and healthy donor samples were processed jointly. TCRB sequences were amplified from cDNA with the immunoSEQ multiplex PCR, producing 87-bp fragments spanning the CDR3 region. Sequencing of the amplicons was performed on the Illumina HiSeq platform. Per the original workflow: PCR bias was corrected computationally using synthetic template baselines, and reads within Hamming distance 2 were collapsed, with unmergeable singletons discarded. Reads were aligned against IMGT to assign V, D and J genes, CDR3 length and insertions or deletions at six rearrangement sites. Clonotype counts were normalized to sorted cell number within each subset before computing true diversity and Gini coefficients with the tcR R package. The overlap coefficient, calculated on TCRB nucleotide sequences, was used to measure repertoire sharing. As stored in TCRdb, this immuneACCESS dataset retains in-frame rearrangements with V and J assigned. A fraction of the clones does not appear; measured against another copy, unresolved V genes explain less than half of the discrepancy, and the remainder lacks a known reason. The V and J calls and the clone size are those of that table, but D and trimming were determined from the DNA. The sample table shows approximately 170,000 clones, and over 6% are seen once. Clones ranked in the top ten supply roughly 0.5% of the sample.

In its sample, this clone was seen a few times. Its antigen is currently not known. No base qualities exist here, and no much larger clone lies one base off it. From each donor, a single peripheral blood sample of around 120 mL on average was drawn into heparinised tubes. A BD FACSAria II was used to sort naive, central memory, regulatory and stem cell-like memory CD4+ T cells with a panel that included CD45RO, CCR7, CD25, CD127, CD95 and CD27. All sorted populations exceeded 95% purity. PBMCs were isolated right away by Lymphoprep density gradient centrifugation and were stained directly, without culture. To minimize batch effects, samples were stained and sorted in pairs, one healthy donor with one patient per experiment. This clonotype was sampled from a man aged 18 to 29 with type 1 diabetes. Source material: central memory CD4+ T cells from blood.

The DNA is as follows: TGTGCCATCAACAAAGGACTAGCGGCTAGCACAGATACGCAGTATTTT. The translation is CAINKGLAASTDTQYF. The sequence links TRBV10-3 to TRBJ2-3, with 10 junctional bases fitting TRBD2. V lost 7 bases and J lost 0 bases, and the count of bases not matched to a germline gene is 7. The CDR3 goes from the cysteine to the phenylalanine over 16 residues. Just CDR3 DNA is preserved here, 48 bases in frame from base 1. Taken from the germline V gene, the CDR1 and CDR2 loops are ENHRY and SYGVKD.